Below are 3 T cell receptor beta chains sequenced from a single sample in a study. TCRdb independently ran MiXCR on the RT-PCR reads; one entry per CDR3 protein. The sample yields hundreds of thousands of distinct CDR3 sequences, 14% seen once. Sequencing was done on a sample of memory CD4+ T cells from blood. These receptors originate from a female donor in good health, serving as a healthy control.

The chain carries TRBV4-3 and TRBJ2-6, with TRBD2 as a possible D gene (5 bases). V lost 2 bases to trimming and J lost 0 bases, with 14 bases between them. Germline-derived CDR1 and CDR2 are LGHNA and YSLEER. The CDR3 totals 18 residues. CDR3 sequence (DNA): TGCGCCAGCAGCCAACGGAGACGGGAACACTCTGGGGCCAACGTCCTGACTTTC. Protein sequence: CASSQRRREHSGANVLTF.

Concerning this clonotype: Since a much larger clone is just one base distant, this may be a read error. The rearrangement links TRBV9 to TRBJ2-2, with a weak D call TRBD2 (5 bases). From germline, CDR1 is SGDLS and CDR2 YYNGEE. The germline V and J ends were trimmed by 3 bases and 5 bases, with 29 bases remaining between them. The CDR3 length is 20 residues. This CDR3 is CASSADPRPLADGSTGELFF. DNA of the CDR3: TGTGCCAGCAGCGCAGATCCCCGTCCCCTCGCGGATGGGAGTACCGGGGAGCTGTTTTTT.

The chain's CDR3 is CASSFVQGSSYNEQFF. CDR3 in DNA: TGTGCCAGCAGTTTTGTTCAGGGGAGCTCCTACAATGAGCAGTTCTTC. The chain uses TRBV12-3 or TRBV12-4 and TRBJ2-1, with D possibly being TRBD1 (6 bases). Trimming pared 3 bases from V and 0 bases from J, leaving 12 bases between. The CDR3 is 16 amino acids.